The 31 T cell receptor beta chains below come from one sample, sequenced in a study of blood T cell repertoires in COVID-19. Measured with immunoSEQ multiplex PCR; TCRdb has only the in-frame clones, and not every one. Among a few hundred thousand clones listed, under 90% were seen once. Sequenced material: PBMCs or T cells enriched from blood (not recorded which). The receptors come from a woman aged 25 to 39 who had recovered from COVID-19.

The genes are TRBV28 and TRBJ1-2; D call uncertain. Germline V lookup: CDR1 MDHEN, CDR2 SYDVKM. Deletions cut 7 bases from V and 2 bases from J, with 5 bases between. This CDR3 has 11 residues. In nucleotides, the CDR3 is TGTGCCAGCAAACAGAACTATGGCTACACCTTC. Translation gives CASKQNYGYTF.

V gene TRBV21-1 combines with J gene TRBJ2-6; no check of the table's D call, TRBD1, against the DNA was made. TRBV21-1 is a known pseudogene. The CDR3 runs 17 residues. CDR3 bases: TGTGCCAGCAGCTTCGACAGGGCGAGCTCTGGGGCCAACGTCCTGACTTTC. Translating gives CASSFDRASSGANVLTF.

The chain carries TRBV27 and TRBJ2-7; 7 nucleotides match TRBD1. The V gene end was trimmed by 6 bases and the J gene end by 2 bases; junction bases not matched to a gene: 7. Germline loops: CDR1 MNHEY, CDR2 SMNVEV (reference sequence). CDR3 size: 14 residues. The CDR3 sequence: CASREQGIPYEQYF. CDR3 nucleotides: TGTGCCAGCAGGGAACAGGGGATCCCCTACGAGCAGTACTTC.

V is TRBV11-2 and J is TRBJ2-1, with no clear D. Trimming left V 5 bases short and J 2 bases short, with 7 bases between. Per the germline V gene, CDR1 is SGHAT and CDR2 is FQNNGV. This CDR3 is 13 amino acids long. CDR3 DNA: TGTGCCAGCAGCCCAAGCGCCTACAATGAGCAGTTCTTC. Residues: CASSPSAYNEQFF.

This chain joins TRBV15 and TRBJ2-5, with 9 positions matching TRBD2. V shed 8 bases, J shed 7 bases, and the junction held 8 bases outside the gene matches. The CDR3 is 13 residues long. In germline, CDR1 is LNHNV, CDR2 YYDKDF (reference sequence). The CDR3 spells CATGLAPRGTQYF. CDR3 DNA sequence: TGTGCCACCGGACTAGCGCCTCGGGGGACCCAGTACTTC.

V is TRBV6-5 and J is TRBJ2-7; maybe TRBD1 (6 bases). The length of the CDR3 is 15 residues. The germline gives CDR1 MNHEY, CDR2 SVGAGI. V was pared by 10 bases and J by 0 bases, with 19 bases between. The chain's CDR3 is CATKGQPFSSYEQYF. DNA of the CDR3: TGTGCCACCAAAGGACAGCCCTTTAGCTCCTACGAGCAGTACTTC.

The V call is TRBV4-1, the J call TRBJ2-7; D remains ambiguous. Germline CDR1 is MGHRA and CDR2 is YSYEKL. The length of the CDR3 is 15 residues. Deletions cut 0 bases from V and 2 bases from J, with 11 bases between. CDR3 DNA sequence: TGCGCCAGCAGCCAAGATCAGGCTCCCACCTACGAGCAGTACTTC. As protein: CASSQDQAPTYEQYF.

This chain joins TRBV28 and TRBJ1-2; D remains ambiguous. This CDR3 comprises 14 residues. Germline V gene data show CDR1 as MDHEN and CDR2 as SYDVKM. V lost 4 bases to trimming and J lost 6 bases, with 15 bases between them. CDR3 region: CASSSPPEAHGYTF. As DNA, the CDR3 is TGTGCCAGCAGTTCCCCCCCCGAGGCGCATGGCTACACCTTC.

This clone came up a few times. The CDR3 region is CASSYTTHTGELFF. Written as DNA, the CDR3 is TGTGCCAGCAGTTACACAACACACACCGGGGAGCTGTTTTTT. The chain recombines TRBV6-5 with TRBJ2-2, with D uncertain. Trimming took 2 bases from V and 3 from J, leaving 7 bases between them. Germline V CDR1 and CDR2: MNHEY, SVGAGI. The CDR3 loop spans 14 amino acids.

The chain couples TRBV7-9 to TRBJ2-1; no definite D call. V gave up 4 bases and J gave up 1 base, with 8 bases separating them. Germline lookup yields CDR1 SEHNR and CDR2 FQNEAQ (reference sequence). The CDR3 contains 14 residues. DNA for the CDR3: TGTGCCAGCAGCTCTCTCGGGTCCTACAATGAGCAGTTCTTC. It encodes CASSSLGSYNEQFF.

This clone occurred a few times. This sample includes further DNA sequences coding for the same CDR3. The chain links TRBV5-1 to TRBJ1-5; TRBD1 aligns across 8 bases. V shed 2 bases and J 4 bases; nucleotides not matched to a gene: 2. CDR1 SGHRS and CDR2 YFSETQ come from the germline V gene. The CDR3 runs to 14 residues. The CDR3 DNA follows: TGCGCCAGCAGCTTAACAGGGGGGAATCAGCCCCAGCATTTT. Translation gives CASSLTGGNQPQHF.

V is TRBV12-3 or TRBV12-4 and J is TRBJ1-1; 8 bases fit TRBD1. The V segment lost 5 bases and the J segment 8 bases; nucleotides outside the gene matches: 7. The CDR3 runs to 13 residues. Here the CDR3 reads CASSPYRTGEAFF. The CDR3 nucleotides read TGTGCCAGCAGTCCCTACCGGACAGGGGAAGCTTTCTTT.

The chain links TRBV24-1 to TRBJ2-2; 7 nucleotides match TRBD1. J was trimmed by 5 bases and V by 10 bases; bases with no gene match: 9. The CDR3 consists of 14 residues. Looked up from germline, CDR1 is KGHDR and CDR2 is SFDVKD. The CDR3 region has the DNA TGTGCCACTAGCCCGGGACAGCCGACCGGGGAGCTGTTTTTT. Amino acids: CATSPGQPTGELFF.

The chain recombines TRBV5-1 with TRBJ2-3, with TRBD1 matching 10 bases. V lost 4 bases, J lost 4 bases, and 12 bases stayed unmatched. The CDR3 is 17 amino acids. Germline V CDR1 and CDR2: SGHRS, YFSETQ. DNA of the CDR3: TGCGCCAGCAGCGTGACCAGACAGGGGGCATCACCAGATACGCAGTATTTT. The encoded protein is CASSVTRQGASPDTQYF. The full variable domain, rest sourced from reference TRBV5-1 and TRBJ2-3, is KAGVTQTPRYLIKTRGQQVTLSCSPISGHRSVSWYQQTPGQGLQFLFEYFSETQRNKGNFPGRFSGRQFSNSRSEMNVSTLELGDSALYLCASSVTRQGASPDTQYFGPGTRLTVL.

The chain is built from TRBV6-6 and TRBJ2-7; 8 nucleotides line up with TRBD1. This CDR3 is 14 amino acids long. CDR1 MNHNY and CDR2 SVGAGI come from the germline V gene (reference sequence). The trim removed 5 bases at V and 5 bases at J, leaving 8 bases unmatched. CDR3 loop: CASSLDRVRHEQYF. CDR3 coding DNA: TGTGCCAGCAGTCTGGACAGGGTCAGGCACGAGCAGTACTTC.

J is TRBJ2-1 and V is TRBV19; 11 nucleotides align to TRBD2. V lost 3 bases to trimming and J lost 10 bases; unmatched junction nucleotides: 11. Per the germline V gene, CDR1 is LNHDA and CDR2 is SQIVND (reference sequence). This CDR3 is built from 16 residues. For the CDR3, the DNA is TGTGCCAGTAGTATGGGTGGGACTAGCGGTCTCTGGGAGCAGTTCTTC. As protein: CASSMGGTSGLWEQFF.

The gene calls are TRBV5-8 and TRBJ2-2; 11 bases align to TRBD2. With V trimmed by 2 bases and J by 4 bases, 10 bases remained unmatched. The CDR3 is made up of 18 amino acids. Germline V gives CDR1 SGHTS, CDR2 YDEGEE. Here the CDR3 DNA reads TGTGCCAGCAGCTTTACTAGCGGGAGCCAATCCATCACCGGGGAGCTGTTTTTT. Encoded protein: CASSFTSGSQSITGELFF.

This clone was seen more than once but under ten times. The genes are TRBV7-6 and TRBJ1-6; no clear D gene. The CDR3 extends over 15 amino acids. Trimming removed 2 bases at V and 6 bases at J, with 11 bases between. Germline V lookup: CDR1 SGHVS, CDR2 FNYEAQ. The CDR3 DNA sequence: TGTGCCAGCAGCTTAACTAGGCAGACTAATTCACCCCTCCACTTT. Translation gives CASSLTRQTNSPLHF. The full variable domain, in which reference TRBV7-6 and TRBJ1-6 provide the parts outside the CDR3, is GAGVSQSPRYKVTKRGQDVALRCDPISGHVSLYWYRQALGQGPEFLTYFNYEAQQDKSGLPNDRFSAERPEGSISTLTIQRTEQRDSAMYRCASSLTRQTNSPLHFGNGTRLTVT.

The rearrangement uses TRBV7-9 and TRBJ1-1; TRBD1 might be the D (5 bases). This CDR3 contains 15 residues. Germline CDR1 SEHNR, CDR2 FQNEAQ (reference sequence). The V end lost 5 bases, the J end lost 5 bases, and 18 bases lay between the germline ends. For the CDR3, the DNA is TGTGCCAGCAGCCCACCCGGGGGGTTAGAAACTGAAGCTTTCTTT. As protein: CASSPPGGLETEAFF.

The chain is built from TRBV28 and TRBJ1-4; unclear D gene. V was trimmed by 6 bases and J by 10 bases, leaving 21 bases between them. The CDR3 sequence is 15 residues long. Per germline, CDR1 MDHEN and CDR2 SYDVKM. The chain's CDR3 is CASSLSTIGGGKLFF. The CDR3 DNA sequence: TGTGCCAGCAGCCTCTCGACTATTGGAGGTGGAAAACTGTTTTTT.

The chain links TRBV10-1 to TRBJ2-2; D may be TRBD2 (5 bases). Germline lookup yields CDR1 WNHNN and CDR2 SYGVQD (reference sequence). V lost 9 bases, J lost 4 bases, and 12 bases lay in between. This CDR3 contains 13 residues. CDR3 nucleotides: TGCGCCAGTTCCGGGGTGATCACCGGGGAGCTGTTTTTT. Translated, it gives CASSGVITGELFF.

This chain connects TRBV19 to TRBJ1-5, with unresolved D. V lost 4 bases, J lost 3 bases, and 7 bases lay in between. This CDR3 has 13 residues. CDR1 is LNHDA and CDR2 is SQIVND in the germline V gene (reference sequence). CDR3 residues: CASSTSPNQPQHF. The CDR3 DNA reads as TGTGCCAGTAGTACCAGTCCCAATCAGCCCCAGCATTTT.

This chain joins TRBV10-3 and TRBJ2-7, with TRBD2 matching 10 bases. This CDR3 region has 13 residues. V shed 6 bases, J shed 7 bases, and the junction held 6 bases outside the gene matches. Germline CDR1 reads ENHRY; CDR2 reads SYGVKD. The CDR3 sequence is CAISPSGRREQYF. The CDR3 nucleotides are TGTGCCATCAGCCCTAGCGGGAGAAGGGAGCAGTACTTC.

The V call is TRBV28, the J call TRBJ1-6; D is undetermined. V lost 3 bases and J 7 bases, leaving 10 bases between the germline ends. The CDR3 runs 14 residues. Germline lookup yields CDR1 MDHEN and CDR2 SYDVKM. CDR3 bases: TGTGCCAGCAGTTTTGCGGAGAGAAATTCACCCCTCCACTTT. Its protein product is CASSFAERNSPLHF.

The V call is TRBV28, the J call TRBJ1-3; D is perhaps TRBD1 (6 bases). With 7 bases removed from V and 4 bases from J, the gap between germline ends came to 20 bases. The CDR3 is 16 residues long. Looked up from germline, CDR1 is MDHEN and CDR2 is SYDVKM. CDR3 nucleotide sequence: TGTGCCAGCACCTCCGAGGGGGGGCAATCGGGAAACACCATATATTTT. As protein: CASTSEGGQSGNTIYF.

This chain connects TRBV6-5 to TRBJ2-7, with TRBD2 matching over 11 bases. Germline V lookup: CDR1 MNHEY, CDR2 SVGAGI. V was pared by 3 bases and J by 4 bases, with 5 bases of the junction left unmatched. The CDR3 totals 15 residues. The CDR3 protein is CASSYSGTSGYEQYF. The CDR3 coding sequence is TGTGCCAGCAGTTATAGTGGGACTAGCGGTTACGAGCAGTACTTC.

CDR3 region: CASSPLAGHNEQFF. The CDR3 DNA reads TGTGCCAGCAGCCCTCTAGCGGGTCACAATGAGCAGTTCTTC. The chain is built from TRBV7-3 and TRBJ2-1; 8 bases map to TRBD2. The J segment lost 5 bases and the V segment lost 5 bases, leaving 5 bases of the junction unmatched. Per the germline V gene, CDR1 is SGHTA and CDR2 is FQGTGA. This CDR3 is 14 amino acids long.

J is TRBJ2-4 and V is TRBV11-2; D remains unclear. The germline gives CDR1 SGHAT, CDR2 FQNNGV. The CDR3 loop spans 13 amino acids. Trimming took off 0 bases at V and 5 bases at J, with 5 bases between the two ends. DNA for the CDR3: TGTGCCAGCAGCTTAGATATAGAAAACATTCAGTACTTC. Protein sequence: CASSLDIENIQYF.

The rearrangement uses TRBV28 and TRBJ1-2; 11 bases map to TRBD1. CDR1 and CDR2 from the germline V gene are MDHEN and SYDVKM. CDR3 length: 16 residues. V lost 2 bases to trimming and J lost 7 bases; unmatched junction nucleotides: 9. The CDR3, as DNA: TGTGCCAGCAGTTTAAACATGGACAGGGGGCGGGGTGGCTACACCTTC. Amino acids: CASSLNMDRGRGGYTF.

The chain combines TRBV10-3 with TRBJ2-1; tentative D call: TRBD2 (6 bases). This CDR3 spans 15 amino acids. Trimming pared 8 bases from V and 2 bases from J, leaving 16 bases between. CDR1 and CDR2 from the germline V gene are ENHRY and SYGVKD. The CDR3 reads CAISGGDLTYNEQFF. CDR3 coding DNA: TGTGCCATCTCGGGCGGGGACTTGACCTACAATGAGCAGTTCTTC.

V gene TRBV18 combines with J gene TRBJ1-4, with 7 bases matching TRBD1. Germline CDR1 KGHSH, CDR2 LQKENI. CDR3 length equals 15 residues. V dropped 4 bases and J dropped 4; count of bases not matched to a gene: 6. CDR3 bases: TGTGCCAGCTCACGCGAGGACAGGAATAATGAAAAACTGTTTTTT. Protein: CASSREDRNNEKLFF.